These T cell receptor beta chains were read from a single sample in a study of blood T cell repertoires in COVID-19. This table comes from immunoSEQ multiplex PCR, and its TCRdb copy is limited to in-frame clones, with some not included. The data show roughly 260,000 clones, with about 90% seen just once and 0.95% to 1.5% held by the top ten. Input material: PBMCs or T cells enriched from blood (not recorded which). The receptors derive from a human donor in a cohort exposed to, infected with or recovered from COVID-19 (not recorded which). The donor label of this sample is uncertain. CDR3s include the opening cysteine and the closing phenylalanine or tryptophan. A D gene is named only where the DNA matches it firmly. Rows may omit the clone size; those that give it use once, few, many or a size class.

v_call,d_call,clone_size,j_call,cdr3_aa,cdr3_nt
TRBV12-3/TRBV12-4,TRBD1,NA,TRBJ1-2,CASSLAGGGYTF,TGTGCCAGCAGTTTGGCAGGGGGTGGCTACACCTTC
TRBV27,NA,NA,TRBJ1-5,CASREVRNQPQHF,TGTGCCAGCAGGGAGGTTCGCAATCAGCCCCAGCATTTT
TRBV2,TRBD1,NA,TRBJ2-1,CASSAGTVSNEQFF,TGTGCCAGCAGTGCCGGGACAGTTTCCAATGAGCAGTTCTTC
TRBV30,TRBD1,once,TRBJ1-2,CAWSGETGFSYGYTF,TGTGCCTGGAGTGGGGAGACAGGGTTTAGCTATGGCTACACCTTC
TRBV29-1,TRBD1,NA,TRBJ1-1,CSVSGPWLGDRVNTEAFF,TGCAGCGTTTCCGGGCCGTGGTTGGGGGACAGGGTAAACACTGAAGCTTTCTTT
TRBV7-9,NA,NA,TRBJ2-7,CASSTGLPSSYEQYF,TGTGCCAGCAGCACTGGGCTACCAAGCTCCTACGAGCAGTACTTC
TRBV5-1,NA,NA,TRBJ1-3,CASSSSVNSGNTIYF,TGCGCCAGCAGCTCCTCGGTTAACTCTGGAAACACCATATATTTT
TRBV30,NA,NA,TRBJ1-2,CAWAGGPLNYGYTF,TGTGCCTGGGCGGGGGGGCCCCTTAACTATGGCTACACCTTC
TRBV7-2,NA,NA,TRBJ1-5,CASSFGPDQPQHF,TGTGCCAGCAGCTTTGGGCCTGATCAGCCCCAGCATTTT
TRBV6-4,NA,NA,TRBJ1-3,CASSGQGSGNTIYF,TGTGCCAGCAGTGGACAAGGCTCTGGAAACACCATATATTTT